The 21 T cell receptor beta chains below were found in one sample sequenced in a study of blood T cell repertoires in COVID-19. Assay used: immunoSEQ multiplex PCR; TCRdb lists only in-frame clones, some missing. Of about 220,000 clones in the sample, about 90% were seen once. Source material: PBMCs or T cells enriched from blood (not recorded which). These receptors were obtained from a man aged 25-45 years who had been exposed to COVID-19.

This clone was recorded once. This chain joins TRBV10-3 and TRBJ2-5, with TRBD2 identical over 8 bases. Germline V gives CDR1 ENHRY, CDR2 SYGVKD. CDR3 length: 13 residues. With 5 bases clipped from V and 5 bases from J, the junction kept 4 bases outside the gene matches. In nucleotides, the CDR3 is TGTGCCATCAGTCGGGGGGGCCTGGAGACCCAGTACTTC. Protein product: CAISRGGLETQYF.

The chain recombines TRBV5-1 with TRBJ1-4; 8 nucleotides match TRBD1. This CDR3 contains 16 residues. From germline, CDR1 is SGHRS and CDR2 YFSETQ. Trimming removed 3 bases from V and 1 base from J; junction bases left unmatched: 5. The CDR3 DNA follows: TGCGCCAGCAGCTCCTGGACAGGGCGAACTAATGAAAAACTGTTTTTT. It is translated as CASSSWTGRTNEKLFF. Together with reference TRBV5-1 and TRBJ1-4, the CDR3 gives the full variable domain: KAGVTQTPRYLIKTRGQQVTLSCSPISGHRSVSWYQQTPGQGLQFLFEYFSETQRNKGNFPGRFSGRQFSNSRSEMNVSTLELGDSALYLCASSSWTGRTNEKLFFGSGTQLSVL.

In its sample, this clone was seen once. The chain joins TRBV7-2 to TRBJ2-5; 7 bases map to TRBD1. Germline loops: CDR1 SGHTA, CDR2 FQGNSA. V lost 6 bases, J lost 2 bases, and 9 bases stayed unmatched. The CDR3 covers 15 residues. The chain's CDR3 is CASSYPGQIQETQYF. The DNA of the CDR3 is TGTGCCAGCAGTTACCCGGGACAGATTCAAGAGACCCAGTACTTC.

This clone was observed once. The chain combines TRBV6-2 or TRBV6-3 with TRBJ1-2, with a tentative D call TRBD1 (5 bases). Germline V gene sequence: CDR1 MNHEY, CDR2 SVGEGT. This CDR3 has 15 residues. Between the trimmed V and J ends, which lost 2 bases and 5 bases, there was a span of 15 bases. The CDR3 DNA reads TGTGCCAGCAGTTACGTGGGACTGCCCCCATATGGCTACACCTTC. Amino acids: CASSYVGLPPYGYTF.

The chain uses TRBV14 and TRBJ1-1; a weak D match, TRBD1 (5 bases). V was pared by 1 base and J by 0 bases, with 9 bases between. There are 15 residues in the CDR3. CDR1 and CDR2 from the germline V gene are SGHDN and FVKESK. The CDR3 DNA reads as TGTGCCAGCAGCCAAGGGGACTTTCTGAACACTGAAGCTTTCTTT. Amino acid sequence: CASSQGDFLNTEAFF. The variable domain in full, with the rest retrieved from reference TRBV14 and TRBJ1-1, is EAGVTQFPSHSVIEKGQTVTLRCDPISGHDNLYWYRRVMGKEIKFLLHFVKESKQDESGMPNNRFLAERTGGTYSTLKVQPAELEDSGVYFCASSQGDFLNTEAFFGQGTRLTVV.

This clone was observed a single time. The genes are TRBV9 and TRBJ2-6, with D possibly matching TRBD1 (5 bases). Trimming took off 9 bases at V and 4 bases at J, with 14 bases between the two ends. Germline CDR1 SGDLS, CDR2 YYNGEE. The length of the CDR3 is 14 residues. Here the CDR3 DNA reads TGTGCCATTCATCAGGGTTCGGGGGCCAACGTCCTGACTTTC. This codes for CAIHQGSGANVLTF.

The chain is built from TRBV11-3 and TRBJ2-1, with 9 bases that match TRBD1. V shed 5 bases, J shed 7 bases, and the junction held 15 bases outside the gene matches. Germline CDR1 is SGHNT and CDR2 is YENEEA. The CDR3 loop spans 17 amino acids. CDR3 in amino acids: CASSGGGQGKMRNEQFF. DNA for the CDR3: TGTGCCAGCAGCGGTGGGGGACAGGGAAAAATGAGGAATGAGCAGTTCTTC.

V is TRBV4-2 and J is TRBJ1-1; the D is unclear. The germline V gene encodes CDR1 LGHNA and CDR2 YNFKEQ. The CDR3 extends over 17 amino acids. V shed 1 base and J shed 3 bases, with 18 bases lying between them. The CDR3 spells CASSQVSGSSGHTEAFF. In DNA form, the CDR3 reads TGTGCCAGCAGCCAAGTATCCGGCAGCTCTGGGCACACTGAAGCTTTCTTT.

The gene calls are TRBV7-2 and TRBJ2-1; TRBD2 matches at 13 bases. The J segment lost 4 bases and the V segment lost 1 base, leaving 7 bases of the junction unmatched. This CDR3 is 18 amino acids long. The germline V gene has CDR1 SGHTA and CDR2 FQGNSA. The CDR3 is CASSLELAGGRDYNEQFF. The DNA for the CDR3 is TGTGCCAGCAGCTTAGAACTAGCGGGGGGGCGGGATTACAATGAGCAGTTCTTC.

The chain uses TRBV5-5 and TRBJ2-1; TRBD2 might be the D (5 bases). V was shortened by 4 bases and J by 0 bases, with 20 bases between the two germline ends. CDR1 and CDR2 (germline): SGHKS, YYEKEE (reference sequence). The CDR3 loop spans 18 amino acids. CDR3 protein: CASSPTTNQSSSYNEQFF. DNA of the CDR3: TGTGCCAGCAGCCCAACGACTAACCAATCCAGCTCCTACAATGAGCAGTTCTTC.

The J gene is TRBJ2-3, the V gene TRBV20-1; maybe TRBD2 (7 bases). From germline, CDR1 is DFQATT and CDR2 SNEGSKA (reference sequence). The germline V and J ends were trimmed by 3 bases and 5 bases, with 12 bases remaining between them. The CDR3 length is 13 residues. CDR3 sequence: CSASFGGQDTQYF. The CDR3, as DNA: TGCAGTGCTAGTTTCGGGGGGCAAGATACGCAGTATTTT.

The chain carries TRBV5-4 and TRBJ2-3, with D hard to call. V lost 0 bases to trimming and J lost 8 bases, with 7 bases between them. CDR3 length equals 12 residues. Germline V CDR1 and CDR2: SGHNT, YYREEE (reference sequence). The CDR3 sequence is CASSLVSSTQYF. The CDR3 region has the DNA TGTGCCAGCAGCTTGGTCTCGAGTACGCAGTATTTT.

This sequence joins TRBV4-2 and TRBJ1-3; D remains unclear. Trimming pared 1 base from V and 2 bases from J, leaving 12 bases between. Germline CDR1 reads LGHNA; CDR2 reads YNFKEQ. CDR3 length equals 16 residues. CDR3 residues: CASSQGSASTGNTIYF. The CDR3 bases are TGTGCCAGCAGCCAAGGGAGTGCAAGTACTGGAAACACCATATATTTT.

The rearrangement links TRBV6-6 to TRBJ1-5, with 8 bases fitting TRBD1. V was clipped by 5 bases and J by 0 bases; unmatched bases: 12. The germline V gene has CDR1 MNHNY and CDR2 SVGAGI (reference sequence). The CDR3 covers 18 residues. This CDR3 is CASSQKPTGVNSNQPQHF. CDR3 bases: TGTGCCAGCAGTCAAAAGCCGACAGGGGTCAATAGCAATCAGCCCCAGCATTTT.

The chain carries TRBV18 and TRBJ1-1, with 8 bases lining up with TRBD1. V shed 6 bases, J shed 0 bases, and the junction held 6 bases outside the gene matches. This CDR3 is 15 amino acids long. Germline V gene lookup returns CDR1 KGHSH and CDR2 LQKENI. CDR3 DNA sequence: TGTGCCAGCTCTGACAGGGGCTCAGTGAACACTGAAGCTTTCTTT. It codes for CASSDRGSVNTEAFF.

The chain is built from TRBV27 and TRBJ2-3; D perhaps matches TRBD1 (6 bases). This CDR3 is 13 amino acids long. Germline lookup yields CDR1 MNHEY and CDR2 SMNVEV (reference sequence). V was clipped by 4 bases and J by 1 base, with 6 bases between them. The CDR3 coding sequence is TGTGCCAGCAGTTGGACAGGCACAGATACGCAGTATTTT. Residues: CASSWTGTDTQYF.

The chain employs TRBV29-1 and TRBJ1-2; 12 bases line up with TRBD1. Losses at the gene ends were 3 bases for V and 7 bases for J; bases not matched to a gene: 6. CDR3 size: 14 residues. Germline V gene lookup returns CDR1 SQVTM and CDR2 ANQGSEA. CDR3 nucleotide sequence: TGCAGCGTTGACCGGGACAGGGGGCATGGTGGCTACACCTTC. Encoded protein: CSVDRDRGHGGYTF.

The rearrangement links TRBV6-2 or TRBV6-3 to TRBJ1-5; 8 nucleotides agree with TRBD1. The V gene end was trimmed by 6 bases and the J gene end by 6 bases; junction bases not matched to a gene: 19. The CDR3 runs 18 residues. Germline CDR1 MNHEY, CDR2 SVGEGT. The CDR3 reads CASSQRRTGRGFGQPQHF. In DNA, the CDR3 is TGTGCCAGCAGCCAGCGGCGGACAGGGCGAGGGTTCGGTCAGCCCCAGCATTTT.

This chain links TRBV27 with TRBJ2-1; no clear D gene. The V end was cut by 0 bases, the J end by 4 bases, with 7 bases between. Germline-derived CDR1 and CDR2 are MNHEY and SMNVEV (reference sequence). The CDR3 has 14 residues. The CDR3 bases are TGTGCCAGCAGTTTATCAGGAGCATACAATGAGCAGTTCTTC. The encoded protein is CASSLSGAYNEQFF.

This clone has only a few counts. The chain employs TRBV29-1 and TRBJ1-1, with TRBD1 identical over 8 bases. V shed 4 bases, J shed 3 bases, and the junction held 7 bases outside the gene matches. The germline V gene encodes CDR1 SQVTM and CDR2 ANQGSEA. CDR3 size: 14 residues. CDR3 region: CSVGQDRGHTEAFF. The CDR3 DNA sequence: TGCAGCGTTGGCCAAGACAGGGGTCACACTGAAGCTTTCTTT. Complete variable domain (other parts from reference TRBV29-1 and TRBJ1-1): SAVISQKPSRDICQRGTSLTIQCQVDSQVTMMFWYRQQPGQSLTLIATANQGSEATYESGFVIDKFPISRPNLTFSTLTVSNMSPEDSSIYLCSVGQDRGHTEAFFGQGTRLTVV.

The chain joins TRBV7-2 to TRBJ1-3; 8 nucleotides line up with TRBD1. Losses at the gene ends were 5 bases for V and 3 bases for J; bases not matched to a gene: 3. The CDR3 covers 14 residues. CDR1 SGHTA and CDR2 FQGNSA come from the germline V gene. CDR3 nucleotides: TGTGCCAGCAGCCTGACAGGGGTTGGAAACACCATATATTTT. Translation: CASSLTGVGNTIYF. Filled out from reference TRBV7-2 and TRBJ1-3, the complete variable domain reads GAGVSQSPSNKVTEKGKDVELRCDPISGHTALYWYRQSLGQGLEFLIYFQGNSAPDKSGLPSDRFSAERTGGSVSTLTIQRTQQEDSAVYLCASSLTGVGNTIYFGEGSWLTVV.